Listed below are T cell receptor beta chains from one sample, sequenced in a study of blood T cells in healthy people across ages. TCRdb reanalysed the 5' RACE reads using MiXCR and keeps one entry per CDR3 protein. The repertoire includes about a million distinct CDR3 sequences, under 50% of them detected once, and around 15% sits in the top ten. Source material: blood. The receptor source for this set is a man aged 30 to 39 in good health. Each CDR3 is given with its conserved first and last residue. The D gene is left open where the match is weak.

cdr3_aa: CASSLSRGPWYGYTF; d_call: NA; j_call: TRBJ1-2; v_call: TRBV27
cdr3_aa: CASGRVYGNNEQFF; d_call: NA; j_call: TRBJ2-1; v_call: TRBV7-6
cdr3_aa: CASNPGTSGSYEQYF; d_call: TRBD2; j_call: TRBJ2-7; v_call: TRBV13
cdr3_aa: CAVQGTYEQYF; d_call: TRBD1; j_call: NA; v_call: TRBV19
cdr3_aa: CASSSLPGTSRIYNEQFF; d_call: NA; j_call: TRBJ2-1; v_call: TRBV6-2/TRBV6-3
cdr3_aa: CASTPGMEETGGFYRYGYTF; d_call: TRBD1; j_call: TRBJ1-2; v_call: TRBV10-2
cdr3_aa: CASSYSLAGGPDTQYF; d_call: TRBD2; j_call: TRBJ2-3; v_call: TRBV6-5
cdr3_aa: CSARGQGPYGYTF; d_call: TRBD1; j_call: TRBJ1-2; v_call: TRBV20-1
cdr3_aa: CASSYRQTFQGYTF; d_call: NA; j_call: TRBJ1-2; v_call: TRBV7-2
cdr3_aa: CASSERGSPWDTQYF; d_call: TRBD2; j_call: TRBJ2-3; v_call: TRBV7-9
cdr3_aa: CSASGEGGYTF; d_call: NA; j_call: TRBJ1-2; v_call: TRBV20-1
cdr3_aa: CASRASRGPDTQYF; d_call: NA; j_call: TRBJ2-3; v_call: TRBV5-1
cdr3_aa: CASSLRQGGQETQYF; d_call: NA; j_call: TRBJ2-5; v_call: TRBV28
cdr3_aa: CASKRRWGSNEKLFF; d_call: NA; j_call: TRBJ1-4; v_call: TRBV6-5
cdr3_aa: CASSEPETGTVYQETQYF; d_call: TRBD1; j_call: TRBJ2-5; v_call: TRBV2
cdr3_aa: CASSPSPSGTDNEKLFF; d_call: TRBD1; j_call: TRBJ1-4; v_call: TRBV12-3/TRBV12-4
cdr3_aa: CASSYTFASGTETQYF; d_call: TRBD2; j_call: NA; v_call: TRBV6-5
cdr3_aa: CASSQRGQAPVGEELFF; d_call: TRBD1; j_call: TRBJ1-4; v_call: TRBV4-2
cdr3_aa: CASSTDAGDSTDTQYF; d_call: NA; j_call: TRBJ2-3; v_call: TRBV5-1
cdr3_aa: CASSLFSQGDYEQYF; d_call: TRBD1; j_call: NA; v_call: TRBV7-8
cdr3_aa: CASSLGLRTDTQYF; d_call: NA; j_call: TRBJ2-3; v_call: TRBV7-2
cdr3_aa: CASSYSRGEDTQYF; d_call: TRBD2; j_call: TRBJ2-3; v_call: TRBV6-5
cdr3_aa: CSARAGGVDSGANVLTF; d_call: TRBD2; j_call: TRBJ2-6; v_call: TRBV20-1
cdr3_aa: CASSKTGFNQPQHF; d_call: NA; j_call: TRBJ1-5; v_call: TRBV6-2/TRBV6-3
cdr3_aa: CASTPINEQYF; d_call: NA; j_call: TRBJ2-5; v_call: TRBV4-1
cdr3_aa: CAGSVTANEQFF; d_call: NA; j_call: TRBJ2-1; v_call: TRBV30
cdr3_aa: CSVEKGSAYGYTF; d_call: NA; j_call: TRBJ1-2; v_call: TRBV29-1
cdr3_aa: CASQKQGGGGREQFF; d_call: TRBD1; j_call: TRBJ2-1; v_call: TRBV6-2/TRBV6-3
cdr3_aa: CASGGSRDRDNEQFF; d_call: TRBD1; j_call: TRBJ2-1; v_call: TRBV12-5
cdr3_aa: CASSLASVQETQYF; d_call: NA; j_call: TRBJ2-5; v_call: TRBV7-9
cdr3_aa: CSVVGDRGYEQYF; d_call: TRBD1; j_call: TRBJ2-7; v_call: TRBV29-1
cdr3_aa: CASSPIAGALTDTQYF; d_call: TRBD2; j_call: TRBJ2-3; v_call: TRBV12-3/TRBV12-4
cdr3_aa: CSVAWGRGYNEQFF; d_call: NA; j_call: TRBJ2-1; v_call: TRBV29-1
cdr3_aa: CASSQDGPYGYTF; d_call: NA; j_call: TRBJ1-2; v_call: TRBV4-1
cdr3_aa: CASSDGGGSYNEQFF; d_call: TRBD2; j_call: TRBJ2-1; v_call: TRBV4-3
cdr3_aa: CAISTTLRGREGNTEAFF; d_call: NA; j_call: TRBJ1-1; v_call: TRBV10-3
cdr3_aa: CASTKQALGNTIYF; d_call: NA; j_call: TRBJ1-3; v_call: TRBV28
cdr3_aa: CASSERGLPNSPLHF; d_call: NA; j_call: TRBJ1-6; v_call: TRBV6-1
cdr3_aa: CASSLRAPEDSEKLFF; d_call: NA; j_call: TRBJ1-4; v_call: TRBV6-5
cdr3_aa: CASGGTGYGNEQFF; d_call: TRBD1; j_call: TRBJ2-1; v_call: TRBV12-5
cdr3_aa: CASSPTGTGGGEQYF; d_call: TRBD1; j_call: TRBJ2-7; v_call: TRBV12-3/TRBV12-4
cdr3_aa: CASSSYLAGAGDTQYF; d_call: TRBD2; j_call: TRBJ2-3; v_call: TRBV7-2
cdr3_aa: CASSLTSGKETQYF; d_call: TRBD2; j_call: TRBJ2-5; v_call: TRBV7-8
cdr3_aa: CASSGSGQNYGYTF; d_call: NA; j_call: TRBJ1-2; v_call: TRBV3-1
cdr3_aa: CASSVGAGGSTDTQYF; d_call: TRBD2; j_call: TRBJ2-3; v_call: TRBV9
cdr3_aa: CASSQDASGTTDTQYF; d_call: TRBD2; j_call: TRBJ2-3; v_call: TRBV3-1
cdr3_aa: CASSPQTDRAYEQYF; d_call: NA; j_call: TRBJ2-7; v_call: TRBV4-3
cdr3_aa: CASSPSLADGYTF; d_call: NA; j_call: TRBJ1-2; v_call: TRBV18